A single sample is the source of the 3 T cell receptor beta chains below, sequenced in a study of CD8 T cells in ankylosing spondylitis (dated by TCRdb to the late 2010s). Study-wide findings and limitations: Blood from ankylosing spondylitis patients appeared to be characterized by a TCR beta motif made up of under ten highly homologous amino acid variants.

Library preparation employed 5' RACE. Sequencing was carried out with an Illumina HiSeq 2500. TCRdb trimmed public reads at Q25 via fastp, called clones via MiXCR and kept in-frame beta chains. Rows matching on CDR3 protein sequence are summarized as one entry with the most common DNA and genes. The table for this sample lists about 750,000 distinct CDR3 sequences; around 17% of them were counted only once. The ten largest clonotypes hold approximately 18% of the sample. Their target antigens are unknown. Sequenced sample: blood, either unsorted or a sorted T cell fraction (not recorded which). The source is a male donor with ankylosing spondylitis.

CDR3 sequence reads: CSASGTGVFNEQFF. DNA of the CDR3: TGCAGTGCTAGTGGGACAGGGGTTTTTAATGAGCAGTTCTTC. The rearrangement joins TRBV20-1 to TRBJ2-1, with 10 positions matching TRBD1. The CDR3 runs to 14 residues. Trimming removed 3 bases from V and 7 bases from J; junction bases left unmatched: 6. The germline gives CDR1 DFQATT, CDR2 SNEGSKA (reference sequence).

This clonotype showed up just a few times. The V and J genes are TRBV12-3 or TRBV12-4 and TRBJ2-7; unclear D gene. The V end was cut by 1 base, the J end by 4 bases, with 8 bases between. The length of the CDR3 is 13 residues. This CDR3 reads CASSLGPFYEQYF. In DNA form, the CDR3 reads TGTGCCAGCAGTTTAGGCCCCTTTTACGAGCAGTACTTC.

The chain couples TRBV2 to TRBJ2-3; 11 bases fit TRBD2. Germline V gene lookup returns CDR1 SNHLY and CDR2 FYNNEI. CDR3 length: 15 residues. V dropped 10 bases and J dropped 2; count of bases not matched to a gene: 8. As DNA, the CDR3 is TGTGCCACCACGCTGGGACTAGCGGACACAGATACGCAGTATTTT. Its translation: CATTLGLADTDTQYF.